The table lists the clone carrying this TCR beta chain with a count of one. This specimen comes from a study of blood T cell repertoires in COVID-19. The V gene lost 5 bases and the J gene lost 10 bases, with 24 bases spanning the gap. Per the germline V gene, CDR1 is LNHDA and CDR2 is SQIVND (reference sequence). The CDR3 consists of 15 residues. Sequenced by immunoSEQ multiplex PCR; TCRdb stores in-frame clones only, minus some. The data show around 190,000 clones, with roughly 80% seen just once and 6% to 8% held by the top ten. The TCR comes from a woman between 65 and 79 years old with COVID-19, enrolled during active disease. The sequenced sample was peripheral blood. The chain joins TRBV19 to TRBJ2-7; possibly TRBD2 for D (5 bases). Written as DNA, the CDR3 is TGTGCCAGTAGTCCCGCGATCGGCGGAGGAAAGGGACAGTACTTC. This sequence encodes CASSPAIGGGKGQYF.